This TCR beta chain stems from a study of vaccination and CD4 T cells after COVID-19. At the level of the study: A vaccine, either BNT162b2 or mRNA-1273, was given to participants in two doses.

There are 14 residues in the CDR3. From germline, CDR1 is LNHDA and CDR2 SQIVND (reference sequence). Deletions cut 4 bases from V and 5 bases from J, with 12 bases between. Treatment noted: approximately nine-day PBMC culture with coronavirus spike peptide pools or control peptides (ViraFEST assay). The unexposed donor's CD4+ T cells were collected before the COVID-19 pandemic (2011-2018). Days 3 and 7 were when half the medium was replaced with fresh IL-2 medium. The study sequenced cultured CD4+ T cell DNA using the Oncomine TCR Beta short-read assay. Genomic DNA from cultured CD4+ T cells was extracted. TCRdb re-derived calls from the PCR reads in MiXCR, one entry per CDR3 protein. The sample includes thousands of distinct CDR3 sequences, roughly 43% of them seen just once. Only a few counts were recorded for this clonotype. Antigen: not known.

The sample taken for sequencing was CD4+ T cells from blood, cultured in vitro. This chain joins TRBV19 and TRBJ1-5, with D perhaps matching TRBD1 (5 bases). This sequence originates from a human donor in good health. CDR3: CASSTRDGDQPQHF. The CDR3 DNA reads TGTGCCAGTAGTACCAGGGATGGGGATCAGCCCCAGCATTTT.